These 21 T cell receptor beta chains share one sample of origin, sequenced in a study of Graves' ophthalmopathy and Graves' hyperthyroidism. RNA transcripts were the source from which TCR beta CDR3 regions were amplified. RT-PCR in the first round used HTBI primers; a second-round multiplex PCR followed. TCRdb re-derived calls from the multiplex PCR reads in MiXCR, one entry per CDR3 protein. This table holds around 520,000 distinct CDR3 sequences, about two fifths found once. Sequenced material: peripheral blood or thyroid tissue (not recorded which). The receptors originated from an adult man with Graves' hyperthyroidism.

The rearrangement links TRBV7-9 to TRBJ1-3; 8 positions agree with TRBD1. V was clipped by 8 bases and J by 6 bases; unmatched bases: 3. CDR3 length: 12 amino acids. CDR1 and CDR2 (germline): SEHNR, FQNEAQ (reference sequence). In DNA, the CDR3 is TGTGCCAGCTCAGGGGGCAAAAACACCATATATTTT. Protein: CASSGGKNTIYF.

About this clonotype itself: A much larger clonotype is one base distant, so this may be a read error. The conserved final phenylalanine or tryptophan is absent from the CDR3, which likely points to a read error. The rearrangement uses TRBV10-3 and TRBJ2-5, with 7 positions matching TRBD2. Germline CDR1 and CDR2: ENHRY and SYGVKD. The CDR3 extends over 14 amino acids. The CDR3 here is CASSSGTTPETQYL. The CDR3 region has the DNA TGTGCCAGCAGTTCCGGGACTACCCCAGAGACCCAGTACCTC.

This clonotype has just a few counts. The CDR3 reads CASSLEEGRRAFF. The CDR3 DNA sequence: TGTGCCAGCAGCTTAGAAGAGGGAAGGAGGGCTTTCTTT. V is TRBV7-6 and J is TRBJ1-1; unclear D gene. Germline lookup yields CDR1 SGHVS and CDR2 FNYEAQ. The CDR3 has 13 residues. V gave up 1 base and J gave up 11 bases, with 14 bases separating them. Together with reference TRBV7-6 and TRBJ1-1, the CDR3 gives the full variable domain: GAGVSQSPRYKVTKRGQDVALRCDPISGHVSLYWYRQALGQGPEFLTYFNYEAQQDKSGLPNDRFSAERPEGSISTLTIQRTEQRDSAMYRCASSLEEGRRAFFGQGTRLTVV.

This clonotype was found many times. V gene TRBV6-5 combines with J gene TRBJ2-7; the D gene is possibly TRBD1 (5 bases). Germline-derived CDR1 and CDR2 are MNHEY and SVGAGI. This CDR3 has 13 amino acids. V was pared by 7 bases and J by 7 bases, with 17 bases between. CDR3 amino acids: CASKTGRQKEQYF. The CDR3 DNA reads as TGTGCCAGCAAGACGGGCCGACAGAAGGAGCAGTACTTC.

The CDR3 nucleotides read TGTGCCATCAGTGCCGGGACAGGGCCCTATGGCTACACCTTC. Protein: CAISAGTGPYGYTF. The chain employs TRBV10-3 and TRBJ1-2, with 9 positions matching TRBD1. This CDR3 has 14 residues. Trimming took 4 bases from V and 4 from J; bases not matched to a gene: 4. CDR1 ENHRY and CDR2 SYGVKD come from the germline V gene.

The chain recombines TRBV4-2 with TRBJ1-5; no firm D call. The CDR3 has 13 residues. The germline V gene encodes CDR1 LGHNA and CDR2 YNFKEQ. V was shortened by 0 bases and J by 6 bases, with 6 bases between the two germline ends. CDR3 sequence (DNA): TGTGCCAGCAGCCAAGATAGATTTCAGCCCCAGCATTTT. It specifies CASSQDRFQPQHF.

The chain is built from TRBV12-3 or TRBV12-4 and TRBJ2-7, with a possible D match to TRBD2 (7 bases). V was shortened by 1 base and J by 6 bases, with 16 bases between the two germline ends. This CDR3 has 15 amino acids. The CDR3 DNA sequence: TGTGCCAGCAGTTTAGGGGGGGCGGGAGTATCCGAGCAGTACTTC. Protein sequence: CASSLGGAGVSEQYF.

The chain employs TRBV4-1 and TRBJ1-1; D remains unclear. Trimming pared 1 base from V and 4 bases from J, leaving 4 bases between. The CDR3 is 12 amino acids. The V gene's germline CDR1 is MGHRA and CDR2 YSYEKL. CDR3 coding DNA: TGCGCCAGCAGCCAAGTTGCCACTGAAGCTTTCTTT. Translation: CASSQVATEAFF.

CDR3 protein: CSVEGTGSYGYTF. The CDR3 nucleotides are TGCAGCGTTGAAGGCACAGGGAGCTATGGCTACACCTTC. The V and J genes are TRBV29-1 and TRBJ1-2; D possibly corresponds to TRBD1 (6 bases). Germline V gene sequence: CDR1 SQVTM, CDR2 ANQGSEA. The V end was cut by 1 base, the J end by 4 bases, with 10 bases between. There are 13 residues in the CDR3. Variable domain in full (rest from reference TRBV29-1 and TRBJ1-2): SAVISQKPSRDICQRGTSLTIQCQVDSQVTMMFWYRQQPGQSLTLIATANQGSEATYESGFVIDKFPISRPNLTFSTLTVSNMSPEDSSIYLCSVEGTGSYGYTFGSGTRLTVV.

This clonotype was observed a handful of times. The chain is built from TRBV30 and TRBJ2-5, with 7 bases matching TRBD1. Trimming cost V 4 bases and J 5 bases; bases outside gene matches: 4. The CDR3 extends over 12 amino acids. Germline values: CDR1 GTSNPN, CDR2 SVGIG (reference sequence). The CDR3: CAWTQGLETQYF. In nucleotides, the CDR3 is TGTGCCTGGACACAGGGGTTGGAGACCCAGTACTTC.

The CDR3 region has the DNA TGTGCCACCAGTGATTTTCGGTCCACTGAAGCTTTCTTT. Its protein product is CATSDFRSTEAFF. V gene TRBV24-1 combines with J gene TRBJ1-1; no definite D call. CDR1 and CDR2 (germline): KGHDR, SFDVKD. Trimming removed 1 base from V and 4 bases from J, with 6 bases in between. The CDR3 has 13 amino acids.

This clonotype was observed at least ten times. The chain is built from TRBV15 and TRBJ1-2; 7 bases line up with TRBD1. From germline, CDR1 is LNHNV and CDR2 YYDKDF (reference sequence). J lost 3 bases, V lost 3 bases, and 4 bases had no gene match. The CDR3 has 14 residues. In DNA form, the CDR3 reads TGTGCCACCAGCAGCGACAGGGCCTACTATGGCTACACCTTC. Residues: CATSSDRAYYGYTF.

The CDR3 coding sequence is TGTGCCATCAGTTTGGACGGGACCTATGGCTACACCTTC. Amino acids: CAISLDGTYGYTF. The V and J genes are TRBV10-3 and TRBJ1-2, with D possibly being TRBD1 (5 bases). CDR3 length: 13 residues. Germline V gene lookup returns CDR1 ENHRY and CDR2 SYGVKD. Between the trimmed V and J ends, which lost 5 bases and 4 bases, there was a span of 11 bases.

This chain joins TRBV9 and TRBJ1-6, with D possibly matching TRBD1 (6 bases). Trimming took 1 base from V and 8 from J, leaving 19 bases between them. Germline values: CDR1 SGDLS, CDR2 YYNGEE. The CDR3 extends over 17 amino acids. This CDR3 is CASSVMSGGRSYSPLHF. The CDR3 nucleotides are TGTGCCAGCAGCGTAATGTCGGGGGGCAGAAGTTATTCACCCCTCCACTTT.

The chain has TRBV2 and TRBJ2-3; 7 bases agree with TRBD1. The junction had 9 bases not matched to a gene; V was cut back by 6 bases and J by 6 bases. Germline assignment: CDR1 SNHLY and CDR2 FYNNEI. The CDR3 runs to 14 residues. The CDR3 is CASRLDRVEDTQYF. Here the CDR3 DNA reads TGTGCCAGCAGGCTTGACAGGGTTGAGGATACGCAGTATTTT.

The sample holds a few counts of this clonotype. The rearrangement uses TRBV10-3 and TRBJ2-7, with 7 bases aligning to TRBD2. Germline values: CDR1 ENHRY, CDR2 SYGVKD. J lost 7 bases, V lost 10 bases, and 13 bases had no gene match. The CDR3 has 13 residues. The CDR3 sequence is CASTTDGLGEQYF. The CDR3 coding sequence is TGTGCCAGCACTACGGACGGACTAGGGGAGCAGTACTTC.

A single count supports this clonotype. Given a much more abundant clone one base away, this may be a read error. V usage is TRBV20-1 and J usage is TRBJ2-7; TRBD1 agrees at 11 bases. The V and J ends lost 6 bases and 5 bases, in that order; junction bases with no gene match: 9. CDR3 size: 14 residues. Per the germline V gene, CDR1 is DFQATT and CDR2 is SNEGSKA (reference sequence). The DNA of the CDR3 is TGCAGTGCCAGGGGACAGGGGGTTGGTAACGAGCAGTACTTC. Residues: CSARGQGVGNEQYF.

Many counts were recorded for this clonotype. The V and J genes are TRBV14 and TRBJ2-7; 7 nucleotides agree with TRBD2. The CDR3 is 14 amino acids. V was clipped by 1 base and J by 3 bases; unmatched bases: 3. Germline values: CDR1 SGHDN, CDR2 FVKESK. The CDR3 region is CASSQVGGFYEQYF. The CDR3 region has the DNA TGTGCCAGCAGCCAAGTGGGGGGGTTCTACGAGCAGTACTTC.

CDR3 in DNA: TGTGCCAGCAGCTTAGGAACAGGGGGGGGAAACACCATATATTTT. It translates to CASSLGTGGGNTIYF. V gene TRBV7-6 combines with J gene TRBJ1-3; TRBD1 agrees at 8 bases. The germline gives CDR1 SGHVS, CDR2 FNYEAQ. This CDR3 has 15 amino acids. The junction had 3 bases not matched to a gene; V was cut back by 1 base and J by 4 bases.

Ten or more counts support this clonotype. V is TRBV20-1 and J is TRBJ1-2, with D perhaps matching TRBD1 (6 bases). The CDR3 sequence is 14 residues long. Trimming took 3 bases from V and 3 from J, leaving 14 bases between them. Germline V gene lookup returns CDR1 DFQATT and CDR2 SNEGSKA (reference sequence). CDR3 protein: CSASSGGADYGYTF. CDR3 DNA: TGCAGTGCTAGTTCCGGGGGCGCCGACTATGGCTACACCTTC.

This clonotype was seen ten or more times. The CDR3 protein is CATSGGGRTEAFF. CDR3 in DNA: TGTGCCACCAGTGGAGGGGGGAGAACTGAAGCTTTCTTT. The V gene is TRBV24-1, the J gene TRBJ1-1; D may be TRBD1 (6 bases). V lost 5 bases and J lost 5, with 11 bases in between. CDR1 and CDR2 from the germline V gene are KGHDR and SFDVKD. This CDR3 has 13 amino acids.